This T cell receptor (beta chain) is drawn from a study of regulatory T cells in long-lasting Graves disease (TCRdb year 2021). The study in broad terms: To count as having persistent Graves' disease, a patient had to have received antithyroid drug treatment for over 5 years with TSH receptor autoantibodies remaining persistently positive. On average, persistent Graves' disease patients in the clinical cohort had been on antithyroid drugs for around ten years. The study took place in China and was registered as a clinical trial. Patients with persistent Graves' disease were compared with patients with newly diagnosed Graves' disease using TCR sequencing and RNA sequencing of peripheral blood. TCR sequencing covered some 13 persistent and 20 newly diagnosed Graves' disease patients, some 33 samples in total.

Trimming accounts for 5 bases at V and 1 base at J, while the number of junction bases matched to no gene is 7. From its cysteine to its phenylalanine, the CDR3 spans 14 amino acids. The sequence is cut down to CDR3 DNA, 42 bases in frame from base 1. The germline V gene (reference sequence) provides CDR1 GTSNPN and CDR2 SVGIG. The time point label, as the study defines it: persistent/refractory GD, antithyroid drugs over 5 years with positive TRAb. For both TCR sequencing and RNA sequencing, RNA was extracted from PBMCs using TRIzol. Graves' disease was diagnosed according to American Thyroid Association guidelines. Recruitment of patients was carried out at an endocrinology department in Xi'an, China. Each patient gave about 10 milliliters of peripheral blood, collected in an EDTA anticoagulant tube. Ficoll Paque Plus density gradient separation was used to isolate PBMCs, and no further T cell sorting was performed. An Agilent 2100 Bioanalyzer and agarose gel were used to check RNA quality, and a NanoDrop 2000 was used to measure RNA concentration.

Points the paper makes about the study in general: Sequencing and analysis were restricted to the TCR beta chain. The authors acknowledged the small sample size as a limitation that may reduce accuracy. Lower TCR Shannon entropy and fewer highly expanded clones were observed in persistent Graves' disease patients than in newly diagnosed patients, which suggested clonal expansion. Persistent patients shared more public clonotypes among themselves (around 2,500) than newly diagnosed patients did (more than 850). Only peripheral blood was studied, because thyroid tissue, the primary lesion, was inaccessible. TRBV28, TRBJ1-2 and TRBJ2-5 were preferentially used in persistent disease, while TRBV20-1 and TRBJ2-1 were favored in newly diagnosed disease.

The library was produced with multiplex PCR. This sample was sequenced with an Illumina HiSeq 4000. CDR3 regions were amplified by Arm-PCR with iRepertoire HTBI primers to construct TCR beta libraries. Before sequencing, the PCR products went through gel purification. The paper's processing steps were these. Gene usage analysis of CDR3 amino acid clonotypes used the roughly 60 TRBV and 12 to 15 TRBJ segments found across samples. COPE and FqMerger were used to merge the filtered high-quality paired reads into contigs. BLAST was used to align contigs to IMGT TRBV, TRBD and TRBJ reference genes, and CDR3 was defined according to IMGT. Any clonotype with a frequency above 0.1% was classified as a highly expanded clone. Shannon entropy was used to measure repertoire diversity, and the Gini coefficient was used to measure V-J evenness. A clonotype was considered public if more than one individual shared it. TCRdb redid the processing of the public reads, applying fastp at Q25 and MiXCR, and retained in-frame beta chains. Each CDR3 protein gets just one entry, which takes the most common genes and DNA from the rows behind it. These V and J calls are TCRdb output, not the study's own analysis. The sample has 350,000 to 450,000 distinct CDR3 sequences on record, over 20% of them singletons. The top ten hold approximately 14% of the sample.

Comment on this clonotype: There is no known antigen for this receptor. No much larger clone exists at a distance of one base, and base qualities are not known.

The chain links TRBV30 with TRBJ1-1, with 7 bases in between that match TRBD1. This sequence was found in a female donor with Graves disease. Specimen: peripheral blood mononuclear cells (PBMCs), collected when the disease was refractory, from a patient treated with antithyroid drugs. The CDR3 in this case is CAWDRTGANTEAFF. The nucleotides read TGTGCCTGGGACAGGACAGGCGCGAACACTGAAGCTTTCTTT.